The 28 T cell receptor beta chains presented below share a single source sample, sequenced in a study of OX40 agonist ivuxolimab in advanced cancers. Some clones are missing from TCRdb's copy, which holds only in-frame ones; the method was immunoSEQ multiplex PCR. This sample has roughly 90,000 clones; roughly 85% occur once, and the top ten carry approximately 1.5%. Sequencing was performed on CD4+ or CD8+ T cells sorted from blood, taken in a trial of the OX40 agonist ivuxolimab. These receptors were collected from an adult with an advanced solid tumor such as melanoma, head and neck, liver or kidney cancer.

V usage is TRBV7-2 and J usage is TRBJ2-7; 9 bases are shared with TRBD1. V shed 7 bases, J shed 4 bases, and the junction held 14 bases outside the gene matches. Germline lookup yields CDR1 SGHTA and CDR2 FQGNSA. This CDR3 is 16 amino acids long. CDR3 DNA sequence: TGTGCCAGCACCCCTCGGCGGACAGGGGTTGGGTACGAGCAGTACTTC. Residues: CASTPRRTGVGYEQYF.

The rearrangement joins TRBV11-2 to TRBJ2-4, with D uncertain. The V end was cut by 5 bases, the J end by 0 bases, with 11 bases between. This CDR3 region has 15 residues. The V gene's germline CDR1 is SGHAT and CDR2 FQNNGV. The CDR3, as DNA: TGTGCCAGCAGCAAGAGTCGACTAGCCAAAAACATTCAGTACTTC. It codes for CASSKSRLAKNIQYF.

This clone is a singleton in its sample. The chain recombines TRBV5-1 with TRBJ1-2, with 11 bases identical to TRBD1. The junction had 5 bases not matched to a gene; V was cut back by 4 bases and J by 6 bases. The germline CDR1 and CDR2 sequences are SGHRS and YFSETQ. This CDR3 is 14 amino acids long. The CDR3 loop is CASSLRTGGDGYTF. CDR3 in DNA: TGCGCCAGCAGCCTGCGGACAGGGGGCGATGGCTACACCTTC.

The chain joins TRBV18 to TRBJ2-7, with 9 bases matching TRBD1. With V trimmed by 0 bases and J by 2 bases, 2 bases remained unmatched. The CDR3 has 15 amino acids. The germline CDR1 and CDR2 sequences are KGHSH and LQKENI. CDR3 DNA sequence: TGTGCCAGCTCACCACCAGGGACAGGGCCCTACGAGCAGTACTTC. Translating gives CASSPPGTGPYEQYF. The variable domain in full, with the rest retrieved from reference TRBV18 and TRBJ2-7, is NAGVMQNPRHLVRRRGQEARLRCSPMKGHSHVYWYRQLPEEGLKFMVYLQKENIIDESGMPKERFSAEFPKEGPSILRIQQVVRGDSAAYFCASSPPGTGPYEQYFGPGTRLTVT.

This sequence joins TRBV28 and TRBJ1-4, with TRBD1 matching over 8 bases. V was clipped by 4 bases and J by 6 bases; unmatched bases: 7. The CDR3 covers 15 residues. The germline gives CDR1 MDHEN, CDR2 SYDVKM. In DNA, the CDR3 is TGTGCCAGCAGTTCACCGGGACAGGATGATGAAAAACTGTTTTTT. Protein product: CASSSPGQDDEKLFF.

The CDR3 sequence is CASRPRGSGANVLTF. The CDR3 DNA reads TGTGCCAGCAGGCCTAGGGGCTCGGGGGCCAACGTCCTGACTTTC. The rearrangement links TRBV7-2 to TRBJ2-6, with TRBD1 as a possible D gene (5 bases). V lost 6 bases, J lost 4 bases, and 13 bases lay in between. The CDR3 length is 15 residues. Germline-derived CDR1 and CDR2 are SGHTA and FQGNSA. Full variable domain (rest looked up from reference TRBV7-2 and TRBJ2-6): GAGVSQSPSNKVTEKGKDVELRCDPISGHTALYWYRQSLGQGLEFLIYFQGNSAPDKSGLPSDRFSAERTGGSVSTLTIQRTQQEDSAVYLCASRPRGSGANVLTFGAGSRLTVL.

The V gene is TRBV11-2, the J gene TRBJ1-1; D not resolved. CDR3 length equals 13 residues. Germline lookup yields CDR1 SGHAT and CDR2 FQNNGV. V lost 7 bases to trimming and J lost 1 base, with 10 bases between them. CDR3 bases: TGTGCCAGCATGAGAACCGCGAACACTGAAGCTTTCTTT. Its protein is CASMRTANTEAFF. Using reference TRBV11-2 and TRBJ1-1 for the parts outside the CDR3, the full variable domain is EAGVAQSPRYKIIEKRQSVAFWCNPISGHATLYWYQQILGQGPKLLIQFQNNGVVDDSQLPKDRFSAERLKGVDSTLKIQPAKLEDSAVYLCASMRTANTEAFFGQGTRLTVV.

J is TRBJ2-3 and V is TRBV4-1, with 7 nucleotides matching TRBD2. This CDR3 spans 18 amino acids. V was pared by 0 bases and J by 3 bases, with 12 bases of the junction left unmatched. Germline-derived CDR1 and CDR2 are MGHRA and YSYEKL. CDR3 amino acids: CASSQENVPGGRTDTQYF. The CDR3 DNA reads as TGCGCCAGCAGCCAAGAAAACGTTCCGGGAGGAAGGACAGATACGCAGTATTTT.

The CDR3: CASSFVRDRAYEQYF. The DNA for the CDR3 is TGTGCCAGCAGCTTTGTCCGGGACAGGGCCTACGAGCAGTACTTC. The chain recombines TRBV5-8 with TRBJ2-7; 9 bases align to TRBD1. The CDR3 runs 15 residues. Per the germline V gene, CDR1 is SGHTS and CDR2 is YDEGEE. V shed 2 bases, J shed 2 bases, and the junction held 5 bases outside the gene matches.

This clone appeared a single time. CDR3 amino acids: CASSDTSGGAGDEQFF. The CDR3, as DNA: TGTGCCAGCAGCGATACTAGCGGGGGGGCCGGGGATGAGCAGTTCTTC. V usage is TRBV6-4 and J usage is TRBJ2-1, with TRBD2 matching over 13 bases. The germline V gene has CDR1 MRHNA and CDR2 SNTAGT. With 6 bases clipped from V and 8 bases from J, the junction kept 10 bases outside the gene matches. This CDR3 contains 16 residues.

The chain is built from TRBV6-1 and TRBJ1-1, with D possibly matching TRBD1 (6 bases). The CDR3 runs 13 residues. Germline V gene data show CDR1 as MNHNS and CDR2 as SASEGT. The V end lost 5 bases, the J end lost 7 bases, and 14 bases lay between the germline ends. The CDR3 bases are TGTGCCAGCAGTAAGGCAGGGGCCTATGAAGCTTTCTTT. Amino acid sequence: CASSKAGAYEAFF.

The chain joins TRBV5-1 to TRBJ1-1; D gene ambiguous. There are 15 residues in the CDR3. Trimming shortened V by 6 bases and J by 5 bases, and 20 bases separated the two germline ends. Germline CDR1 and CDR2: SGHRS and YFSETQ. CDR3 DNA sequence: TGCGCCAGCACCTCTATGCCCGGGATAGGTACTGAAGCTTTCTTT. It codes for CASTSMPGIGTEAFF.

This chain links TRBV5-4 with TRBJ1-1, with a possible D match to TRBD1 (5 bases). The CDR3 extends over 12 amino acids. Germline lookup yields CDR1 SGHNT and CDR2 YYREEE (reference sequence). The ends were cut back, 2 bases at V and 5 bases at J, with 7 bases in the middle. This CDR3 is CASSLQDTEAFF. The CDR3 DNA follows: TGTGCCAGCAGCTTACAGGATACTGAAGCTTTCTTT.

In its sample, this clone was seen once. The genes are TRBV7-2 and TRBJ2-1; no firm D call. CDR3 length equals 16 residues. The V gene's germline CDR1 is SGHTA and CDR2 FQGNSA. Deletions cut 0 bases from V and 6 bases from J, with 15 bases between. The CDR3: CASSLASSVLRNEQFF. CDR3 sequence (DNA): TGTGCCAGCAGCTTAGCAAGTAGTGTGCTTCGCAATGAGCAGTTCTTC.

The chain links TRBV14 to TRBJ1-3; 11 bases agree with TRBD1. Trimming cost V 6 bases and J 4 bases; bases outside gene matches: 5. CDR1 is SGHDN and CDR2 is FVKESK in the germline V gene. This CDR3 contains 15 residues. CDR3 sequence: CASSRDRGEGNTIYF. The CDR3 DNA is TGTGCCAGCAGTCGGGACAGGGGGGAAGGAAACACCATATATTTT.

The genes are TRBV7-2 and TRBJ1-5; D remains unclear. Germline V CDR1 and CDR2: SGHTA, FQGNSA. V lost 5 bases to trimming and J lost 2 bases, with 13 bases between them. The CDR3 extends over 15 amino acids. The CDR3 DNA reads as TGTGCCAGCAGCCTGGGGAGGGTTGGCAATCAGCCCCAGCATTTT. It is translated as CASSLGRVGNQPQHF.

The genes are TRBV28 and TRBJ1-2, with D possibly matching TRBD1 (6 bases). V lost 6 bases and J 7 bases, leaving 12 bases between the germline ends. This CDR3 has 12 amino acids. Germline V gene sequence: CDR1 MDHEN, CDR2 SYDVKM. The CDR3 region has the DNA TGTGCCAGCAGAGGGACACATCCTGGCTACACCTTC. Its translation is CASRGTHPGYTF.

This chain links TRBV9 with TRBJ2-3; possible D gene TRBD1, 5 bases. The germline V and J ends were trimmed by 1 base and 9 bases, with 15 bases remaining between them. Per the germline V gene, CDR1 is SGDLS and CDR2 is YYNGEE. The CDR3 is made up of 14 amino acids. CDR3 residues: CASSVNQGAGTQYF. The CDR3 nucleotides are TGTGCCAGCAGCGTAAATCAAGGGGCCGGCACGCAGTATTTT.

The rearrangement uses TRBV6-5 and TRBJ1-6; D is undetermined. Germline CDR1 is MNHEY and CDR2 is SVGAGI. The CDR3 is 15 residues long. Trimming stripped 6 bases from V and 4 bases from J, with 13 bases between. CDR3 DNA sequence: TGTGCCAGCAGCCCCGCTGGGCCGTATAATTCACCCCTCCACTTT. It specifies CASSPAGPYNSPLHF.

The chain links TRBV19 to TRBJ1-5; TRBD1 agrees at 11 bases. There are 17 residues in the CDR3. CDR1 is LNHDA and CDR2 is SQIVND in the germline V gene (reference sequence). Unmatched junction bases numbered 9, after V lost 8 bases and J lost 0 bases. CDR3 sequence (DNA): TGTGCCAGTCACCCGGACAGGGGGCTGTATAGCAATCAGCCCCAGCATTTT. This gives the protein CASHPDRGLYSNQPQHF.

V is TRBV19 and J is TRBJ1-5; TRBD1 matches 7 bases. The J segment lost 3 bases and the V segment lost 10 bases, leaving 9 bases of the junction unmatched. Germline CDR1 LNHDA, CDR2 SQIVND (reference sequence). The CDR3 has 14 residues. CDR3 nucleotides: TGTGCCACTTCAGGGACAGTCAACAATCAGCCCCAGCATTTT. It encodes CATSGTVNNQPQHF.

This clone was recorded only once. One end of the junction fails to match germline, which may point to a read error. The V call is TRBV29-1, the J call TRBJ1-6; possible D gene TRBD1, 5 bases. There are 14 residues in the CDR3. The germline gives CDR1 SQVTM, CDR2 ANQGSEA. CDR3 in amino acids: CSLDPGRDGSPLHF. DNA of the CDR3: TGCAGCCTTGACCCGGGCAGGGATGGATCACCCCTCCACTTT.

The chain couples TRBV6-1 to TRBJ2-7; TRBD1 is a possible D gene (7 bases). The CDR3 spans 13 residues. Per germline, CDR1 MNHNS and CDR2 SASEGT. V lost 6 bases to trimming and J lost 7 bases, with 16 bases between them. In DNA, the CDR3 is TGTGCCAGCAGCCCGAGACAGGGACTGGAGCAGTACTTC. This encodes CASSPRQGLEQYF.

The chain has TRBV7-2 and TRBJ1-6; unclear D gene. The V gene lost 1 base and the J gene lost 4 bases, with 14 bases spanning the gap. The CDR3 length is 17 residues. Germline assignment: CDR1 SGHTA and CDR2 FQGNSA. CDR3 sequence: CASSLDRPGAYNSPLHF. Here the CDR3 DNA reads TGTGCCAGCAGCTTAGATCGTCCGGGAGCATATAATTCACCCCTCCACTTT.

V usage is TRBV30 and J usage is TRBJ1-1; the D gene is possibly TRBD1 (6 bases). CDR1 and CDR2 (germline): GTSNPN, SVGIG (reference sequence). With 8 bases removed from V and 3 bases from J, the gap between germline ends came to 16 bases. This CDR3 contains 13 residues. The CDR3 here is CAGNGGADTEAFF. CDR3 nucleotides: TGTGCCGGGAACGGGGGGGCTGACACTGAAGCTTTCTTT.

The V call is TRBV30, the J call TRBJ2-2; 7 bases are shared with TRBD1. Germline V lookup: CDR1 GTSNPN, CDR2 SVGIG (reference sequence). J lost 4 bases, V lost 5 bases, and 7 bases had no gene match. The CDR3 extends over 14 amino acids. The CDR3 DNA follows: TGTGCCTGGTCGAGGGGGCGGGTCACCGGGGAGCTGTTTTTT. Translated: CAWSRGRVTGELFF.

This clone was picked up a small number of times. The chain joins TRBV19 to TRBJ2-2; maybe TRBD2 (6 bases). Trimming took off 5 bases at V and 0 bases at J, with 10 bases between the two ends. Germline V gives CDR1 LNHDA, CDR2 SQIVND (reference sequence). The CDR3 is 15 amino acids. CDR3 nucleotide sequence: TGTGCCAGTAGTGCCTGGGGGGCGAACACCGGGGAGCTGTTTTTT. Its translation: CASSAWGANTGELFF.

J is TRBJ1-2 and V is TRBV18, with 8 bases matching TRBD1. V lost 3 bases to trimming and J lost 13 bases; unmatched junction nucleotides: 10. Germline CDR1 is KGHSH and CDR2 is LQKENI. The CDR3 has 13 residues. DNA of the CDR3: TGTGCCAGCTCACCGGTGACAGGGGAACAGGGCACCTTC. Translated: CASSPVTGEQGTF.